This T cell receptor beta chain was profiled in a study of T cells after yellow fever vaccination. Study conclusions and caveats: Abundant bulk-population clonotypes could contaminate the FACS-sorted repertoires.

Many counts were recorded for this clonotype. Its antigen is currently unknown. TCRdb reanalysed the 5' RACE reads using MiXCR and keeps one entry per CDR3 protein. Here the sample spans 320,000 or so distinct CDR3 sequences, 7% to 10% being singletons. Sequenced here: PBMCs, sampled roughly 45 days after the first yellow fever vaccination. The receptor was isolated from a man between 18 and 35 years old who received the YFV17D yellow fever vaccine.

CDR3 residues: CASSSQTRLASEVTYEQYV. The CDR3 DNA follows: TGTGCCAGCAGCTCACAAACCCGCCTGGCTAGCGAAGTCACCTACGAGCAGTACGTC. The chain employs TRBV7-3 and TRBJ2-7, with D perhaps matching TRBD2 (6 bases). The CDR3 covers 19 residues. The germline V gene has CDR1 SGHTA and CDR2 FQGTGA. V dropped 4 bases and J dropped 2 bases, with 27 bases sitting between them.